The source of this T cell receptor beta chain is a study of cytomegalovirus exposure and HLA in healthy donors (dated by TCRdb to the late 2010s). Notes on the research overall: An earlier analysis of approximately 640 of the donors reported 250 to 350 Gb of sequence data and 117 million unique TCR beta sequences from 150 million to 200 million T cells. About 300 gigabases of sequencing data and approximately 91 million unique TCR sequences made up an early release that covered approximately 650 HLA-typed donors. Among the roughly 400 genotyped donors, approximately 81% belonged to the genetic ancestry cluster associated with self-reported Caucasian donors. The study aimed to test whether signatures of past pathogen exposure could be identified by cataloging public T cell receptors. Using immunosequencing, the study profiled T cell repertoires from fewer than 700 subjects and related those repertoires to cytomegalovirus serostatus. Besides the first cohort of roughly 660 subjects, a separate validation cohort made up of 120 different subjects was used. To predict cytomegalovirus infection status, the study combined high-throughput TCR immunosequencing, statistical association of individual TCRs with disease status, and machine learning. To study patterns of TCR occurrence, a later analysis re-analyzed previously published TCR beta repertoires from 650 to 750 donors and added high-resolution HLA genotyping. Rather than using new phenotypic data, the later analysis identified candidate immune exposures from TCR beta sequences and from how often those sequences occurred across donors. An earlier analysis of a few hundred of the donors applied high-throughput TCR beta sequencing to assess whether each TCR beta V gene segment acted as functional or pseudogenic. Donor age, sex, ethnicity and CMV serostatus were compiled alongside the repertoire data. A later genetic analysis used genome-wide SNP genotypes for about 65% of the roughly 700 donors, treating that subset as a discovery cohort. All discovery cohort repertoires had been generated on a single sequencing platform. Both class I and class II loci were covered by HLA typing, at four-digit resolution. Typing coverage varied by locus: roughly 620-630 donors for A, B, C, DRB1 and DQB1; about 520 for DQA1; about 590 for DPA1; roughly 470 for DPB1. Four to six DR-DQ haplotypes were handled as single units for association and clustering, since linkage in the cohort was strong. Among around 400 genotyped donors of the cohort, an average of around 250,000 unique TCR beta nucleotide sequences was sequenced per donor, of which 15% to 20% were non-productive. General study outcomes and caveats: This cohort had only TCR beta chains sequenced, and the lack of alpha or paired-chain data limited which features could be detected. A further reported finding was that TCR beta sequences accurately predicted the HLA-A and HLA-B alleles for most subjects in the first cohort. A later genetic analysis associated a missense DCLRE1C variant with V-gene and J-gene trimming of TCR beta chains, and an independent cohort replicated the association. Specific HLA alleles were associated with over 15,000 TCR beta sequences at a false discovery rate of 0.05 in a later analysis. When HLA alleles, especially DR and DQ, strongly co-occurred, TCR associations were difficult to assign to individual alleles. A later analysis found that most CMV-associated TCR beta chains appeared HLA-restricted, with HLA associations seemingly driven largely by CMV exposure. Three of the identified cytomegalovirus-associated TCR beta chains were confirmed in vitro to be specific for cytomegalovirus antigens. A total of some 180 TCR beta chains were listed by the study as associated with cytomegalovirus. Across donors, most TCR sequences were observed very rarely, whereas some public TCRs were present in many individuals. Because counts were too low, about 18 rarely observed V segments, including chromosome 9 orphons, were excluded from the earlier analysis of 587 of the donors. In an earlier analysis of approximately 590 of the donors, most TCR beta V segments appeared in productive rearrangements about 90% or about 30% of the time, broadly matching IMGT annotations. Compared with the 666-donor mean, donors in an Asian-associated ancestry cluster had fewer N-insertions in productive TCRs, according to a later genetic analysis. A cluster of highly shared sequence variants was judged likely to represent a technical artifact of the sequencing pipeline. A later analysis found that TCR association rates varied across HLA loci, with DRB1 alleles showing the most associated TCRs and HLA-C alleles the fewest. A later analysis found that HLA-associated TCR beta chains were more clonally expanded and had lower generation probabilities than equally common non-associated chains. It was suggested by the authors that the approach could potentially be generalized to other disease states and immunological phenotypes. Linkage disequilibrium might explain the correlated functional status among segregating V segments, but an unknown experimental factor could not be excluded. The only immune exposure information available for the cohort was CMV serostatus. HLA typing was unavailable for some donors at each locus, so association tests used only the typed subset. According to a later analysis, parvovirus B19, influenza, CMV and Epstein-Barr virus appeared linked to several top co-occurrence clusters. The presence/absence analyses assumed that sequencing depth was roughly uniform across donors, and that assumption may not be true. The classifier was reported to diagnose cytomegalovirus status with high specificity and sensitivity in both the original and validation cohorts.

The cohort was made up of approximately 700 healthy bone marrow donors. All cohort members were sampled while nominally healthy, although unrecorded immune exposures were likely present. The donor tested CMV seronegative, placing the donor among the 350 to 400 seronegative members of the cohort. A peripheral blood sample was collected from each donor, and TCR beta sequencing was performed on peripheral blood mononuclear cells. The Qiagen DNeasy Blood Extraction Kit was used to extract genomic DNA from the blood cell samples. As concerns this clone: Its antigen remains undetermined. Other DNA variants within this sample encode the same CDR3.

Receptor amplification or capture employed the immunoSEQ multiplex PCR assay. For the multiplex PCR, a mixture combining 60 forward primers for TCR Vbeta segments and 13 reverse primers for TCR Jbeta segments was used. Amplification of the CDR3 region of rearranged TCR beta genes was performed with a multiplex PCR assay on genomic DNA. On the Illumina HiSeq System, the amplified TCR beta libraries were sequenced as 87-base-pair reads. Processing in the source paper ran as follows. A later analysis tallied approximately 87 million unique TCR beta chains across the 640 or so repertoires, and approximately 9.9 million of those chains were shared by two or more donors. To remove PCR and sequencing errors, raw reads were error-corrected and collapsed into unique sequences using a nearest-neighbor algorithm that merged closely related sequences. Alignment of CDR3 sequences to IMGT reference sequences was used to assign V, D and J gene segments. For a sequence to be retained, at least a six-nucleotide match to both a V gene segment and a J gene segment was required. Rearrangements were called productive when the CDR3 lacked stop codons and stayed in frame with V and J; all others were non-productive. Following IMGT convention, CDR3 was defined as the stretch from the second conserved V-encoded cysteine to the conserved J-encoded phenylalanine. The earlier analysis of roughly 590 of the donors excluded sequences that lacked an unambiguous match to a single V gene segment. In an earlier analysis of approximately 550 of the donors, V segments were called functional above 56.7% productive rearrangements and were called segregating when the between-donor standard deviation exceeded 5%. A statistical classification framework was developed to diagnose cytomegalovirus status using the catalog of TCR beta chain sequences. A later analysis assigned V and J genes by comparing TCR nucleotide sequences with IMGT/GENE-DB human TR gene sequences. Using the TCRdist pipeline, a later analysis assigned CDR3 sequences along with most-parsimonious VDJ recombination scenarios. In a later analysis, every TCR beta chain was defined by the combination of its CDR3 amino acid sequence and its V-gene family, and reads without a unique V-gene family were dropped. To address suspected cross-contamination and a sequencing artifact, a later analysis removed approximately 600 highly shared, low-generation-probability nucleotide sequences. In a later analysis, a clonal expansion index was calculated for each public chain from normalized within-repertoire ranks of inferred template counts. In a later analysis, generation probabilities were computed with a VDJ recombination model fitted to out-of-frame rearrangements, and the resulting probabilities were checked against IGoR. Hypergeometric tests were used in a later analysis to score TCR-TCR, TCR-HLA and TCR-CMV co-occurrence, with a repertoire-size bias correction applied to the TCR pairs. In a later analysis, false discovery rates were estimated by permuting HLA or CMV assignments 20 times. In a later analysis, co-occurring TCRs were grouped using DBSCAN, with TCRdist sequence similarity added in when clustering inside HLA-allele-positive subsets. Repertoires with fewer than 30,000 or more than 120,000 public chains were left out of co-occurrence clustering, as were five repertoires with anomalous nucleotide sharing. TCRdb obtained this table from immuneACCESS and retained in-frame rearrangements with V and J assigned. These tables miss some clones; where compared with another copy, unresolved V genes account for less than half of the shortfall, and the remainder is unexplained. V and J calls and clone size are given by that table; D and trimming were obtained from the DNA. This sample's clone table shows 74,000 or so clones. The top ten clones comprise roughly 1.5% of the sample.

Specimen: PBMCs. This TCR came from a woman aged 55-70 years in good health and CMV-seronegative.

This receptor has the CDR3 CASSLETGFNEKLFF. The DNA sequence reads TGTGCCAGCAGCCTCGAGACAGGGTTTAATGAAAAACTGTTTTTT. The chain uses TRBV7-9 and TRBJ1-4, with 7 bases aligning to TRBD1. Taken from the germline V gene (reference sequence), the CDR1 and CDR2 loops are SEHNR and FQNEAQ. Trimming accounts for 5 bases at V and 4 bases at J, while the number of junction bases matched to no gene is 7. From the cysteine through the phenylalanine, the CDR3 covers 15 amino acids. The CDR3 DNA has 45 bases and is translated from base 1.